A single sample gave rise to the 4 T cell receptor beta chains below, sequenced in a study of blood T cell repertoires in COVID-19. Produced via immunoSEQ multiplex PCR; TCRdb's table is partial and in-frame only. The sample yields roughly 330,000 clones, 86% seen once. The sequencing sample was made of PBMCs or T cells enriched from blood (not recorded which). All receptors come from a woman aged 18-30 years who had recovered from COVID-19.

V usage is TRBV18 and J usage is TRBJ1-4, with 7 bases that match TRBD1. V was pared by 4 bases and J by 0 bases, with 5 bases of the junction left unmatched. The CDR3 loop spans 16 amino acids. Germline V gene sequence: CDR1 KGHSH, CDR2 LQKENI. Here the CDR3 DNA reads TGTGCCAGCTCACTGCGGGACAGCGCAACTAATGAAAAACTGTTTTTT. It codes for CASSLRDSATNEKLFF.

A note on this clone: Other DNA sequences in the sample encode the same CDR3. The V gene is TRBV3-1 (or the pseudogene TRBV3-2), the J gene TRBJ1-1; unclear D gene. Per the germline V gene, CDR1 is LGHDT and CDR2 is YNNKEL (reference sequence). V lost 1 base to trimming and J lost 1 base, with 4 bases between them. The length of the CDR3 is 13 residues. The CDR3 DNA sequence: TGTGCCAGCAGCCAAGCTAAGAACACTGAAGCTTTCTTT. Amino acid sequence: CASSQAKNTEAFF.

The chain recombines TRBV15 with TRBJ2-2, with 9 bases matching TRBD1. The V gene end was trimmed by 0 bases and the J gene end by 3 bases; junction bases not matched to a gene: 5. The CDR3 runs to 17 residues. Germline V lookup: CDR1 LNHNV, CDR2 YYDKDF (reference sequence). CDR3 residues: CATSRDLGQGDTGELFF. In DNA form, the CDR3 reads TGTGCCACCAGCAGAGATCTGGGACAGGGCGACACCGGGGAGCTGTTTTTT.

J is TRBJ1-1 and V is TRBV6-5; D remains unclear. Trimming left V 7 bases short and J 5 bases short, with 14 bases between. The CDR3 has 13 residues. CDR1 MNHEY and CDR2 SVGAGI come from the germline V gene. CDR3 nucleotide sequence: TGTGCCAGCACCCCGGTCGAGGGTACTGAAGCTTTCTTT. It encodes CASTPVEGTEAFF.